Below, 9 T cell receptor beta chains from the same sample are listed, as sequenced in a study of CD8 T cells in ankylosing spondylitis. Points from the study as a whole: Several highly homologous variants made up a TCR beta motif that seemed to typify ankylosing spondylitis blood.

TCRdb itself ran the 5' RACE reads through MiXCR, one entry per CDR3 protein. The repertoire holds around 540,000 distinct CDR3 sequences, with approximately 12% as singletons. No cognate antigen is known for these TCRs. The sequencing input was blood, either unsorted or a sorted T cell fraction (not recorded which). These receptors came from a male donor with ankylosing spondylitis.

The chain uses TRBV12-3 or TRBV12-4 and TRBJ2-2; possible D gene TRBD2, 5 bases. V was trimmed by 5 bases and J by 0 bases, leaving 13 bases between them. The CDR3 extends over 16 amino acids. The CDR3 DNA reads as TGTGCCAGCAGTGCGGGCCGTATTGCGAACACCGGGGAGCTGTTTTTT. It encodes CASSAGRIANTGELFF.

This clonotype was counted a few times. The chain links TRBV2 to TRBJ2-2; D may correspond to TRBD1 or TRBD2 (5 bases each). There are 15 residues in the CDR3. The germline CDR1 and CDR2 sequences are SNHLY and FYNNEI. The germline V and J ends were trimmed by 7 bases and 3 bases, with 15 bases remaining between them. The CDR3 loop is CASTDRGVDTGELFF. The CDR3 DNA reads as TGTGCCAGCACCGATAGGGGAGTCGACACCGGGGAGCTGTTTTTT.

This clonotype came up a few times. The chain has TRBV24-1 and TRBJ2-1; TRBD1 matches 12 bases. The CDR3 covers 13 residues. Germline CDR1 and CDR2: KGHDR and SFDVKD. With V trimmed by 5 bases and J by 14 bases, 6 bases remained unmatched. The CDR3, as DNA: TGTGCCACCAGTGCCCTGGGGACAGGGGGCAAGTTCTTC. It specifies CATSALGTGGKFF.

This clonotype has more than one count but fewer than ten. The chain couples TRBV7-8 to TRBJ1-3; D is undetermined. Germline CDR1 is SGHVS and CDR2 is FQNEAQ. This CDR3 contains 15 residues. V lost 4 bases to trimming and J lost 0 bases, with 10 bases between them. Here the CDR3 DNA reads TGTGCCAGCAGCTCCGGCCGGGTCTCTGGAAACACCATATATTTT. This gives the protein CASSSGRVSGNTIYF.

CDR3 bases: TGTGCCAGCAGCTCCCGGGGCTACACAGATACGCAGTATTTT. This translates into CASSSRGYTDTQYF. The genes are TRBV11-2 and TRBJ2-3; D might be TRBD1 or TRBD2, each matching 5 bases. Trimming removed 4 bases from V and 2 bases from J, with 10 bases in between. Looked up from germline, CDR1 is SGHAT and CDR2 is FQNNGV. This CDR3 contains 14 residues.

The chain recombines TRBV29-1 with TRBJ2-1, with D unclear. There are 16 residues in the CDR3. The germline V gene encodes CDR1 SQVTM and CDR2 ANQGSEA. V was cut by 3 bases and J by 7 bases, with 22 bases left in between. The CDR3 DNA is TGCAGCGTTGAGACCACCGGGTCTTCAGCGAGAAATGAGCAGTTCTTC. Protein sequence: CSVETTGSSARNEQFF.

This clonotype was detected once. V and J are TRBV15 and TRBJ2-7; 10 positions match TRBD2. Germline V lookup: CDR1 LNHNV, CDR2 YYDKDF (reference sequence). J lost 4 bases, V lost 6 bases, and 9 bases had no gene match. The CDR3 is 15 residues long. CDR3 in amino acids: CATSPGLADHYEQYV. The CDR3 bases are TGTGCCACCAGTCCTGGACTAGCGGATCATTACGAGCAGTACGTC.

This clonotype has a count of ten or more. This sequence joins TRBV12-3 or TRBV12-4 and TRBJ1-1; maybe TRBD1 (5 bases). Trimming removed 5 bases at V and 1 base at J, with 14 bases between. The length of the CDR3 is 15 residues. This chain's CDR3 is CASSAPRGANTEAFF. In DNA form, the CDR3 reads TGTGCCAGCAGTGCTCCGCGAGGGGCGAACACTGAAGCTTTCTTT.

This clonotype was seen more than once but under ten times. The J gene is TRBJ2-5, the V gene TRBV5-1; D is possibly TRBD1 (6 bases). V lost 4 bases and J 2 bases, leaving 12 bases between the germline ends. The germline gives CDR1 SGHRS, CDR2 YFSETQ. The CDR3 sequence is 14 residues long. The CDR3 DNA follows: TGCGCCAGCAGCCTGATGGACAGTCAAGAGACCCAGTACTTC. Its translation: CASSLMDSQETQYF. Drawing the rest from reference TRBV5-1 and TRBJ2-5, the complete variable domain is KAGVTQTPRYLIKTRGQQVTLSCSPISGHRSVSWYQQTPGQGLQFLFEYFSETQRNKGNFPGRFSGRQFSNSRSEMNVSTLELGDSALYLCASSLMDSQETQYFGPGTRLLVL.